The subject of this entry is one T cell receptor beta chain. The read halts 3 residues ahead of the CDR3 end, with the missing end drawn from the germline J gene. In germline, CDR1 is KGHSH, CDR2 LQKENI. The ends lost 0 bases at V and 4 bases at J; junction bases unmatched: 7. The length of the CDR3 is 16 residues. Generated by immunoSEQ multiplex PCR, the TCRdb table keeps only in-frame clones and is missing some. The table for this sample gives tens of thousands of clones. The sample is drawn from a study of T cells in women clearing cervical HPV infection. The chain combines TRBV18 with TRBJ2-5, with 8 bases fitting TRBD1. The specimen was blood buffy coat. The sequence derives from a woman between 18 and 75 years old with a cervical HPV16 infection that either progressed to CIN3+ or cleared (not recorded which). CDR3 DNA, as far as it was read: TGTGCCAGCTCACCACCGGGCCAGGGGGCGGGAGAGACC. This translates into CASSPPGQGAGET. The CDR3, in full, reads CASSPPGQGAGETQYF.